Detailed here is one TCR beta chain. Treatment meaning: oral pan-JAK inhibitor, 5-10 mg twice daily. The CDR3 totals 17 residues. V shed 0 bases and J shed 0 bases, with 12 bases lying between them. Looked up from germline, CDR1 is LGHNA and CDR2 is YSLEER. The data belong to a study of CD8+ T cells in alopecia areata. Sequencing relied on a cDNA template that was reverse transcribed from extracted RNA. Clones were sequenced by immunoSEQ multiplex PCR, and TCRdb holds only the in-frame ones, with some missing. The table lists about 190,000 clones, about three fifths of them singletons. This chain connects TRBV4-3 to TRBJ2-1; D may be TRBD1 or TRBD2 (5 bases each). The clonotype originates from a human donor with alopecia areata. Sequenced material: CD4+ T cells sorted from blood, taken around week 50, from a patient treated with tofacitinib. CDR3 amino acids: CASSQDLRGSSYNEQFF. The CDR3 DNA sequence: TGCGCCAGCAGCCAAGATCTCCGGGGCAGCTCCTACAATGAGCAGTTCTTC.